This T cell receptor (beta chain) originates from a study of cytomegalovirus exposure and HLA in healthy donors. For the study at large: Among about 179 million T cells, an earlier analysis found roughly 110 million unique TCR beta sequences.

PCR primers comprised 60 Vbeta and 13 Jbeta primers. The table came from immunoSEQ multiplex PCR; TCRdb's copy has only in-frame clones and leaves some out. The data show around 130,000 clones, with approximately 80% seen just once and about 11% held by the top ten. The CDR3 consists of 14 residues. CDR1 is SEHNR, CDR2 FQNEAQ, per germline (reference sequence). Points on this clone: One end of the junction does not line up with germline, which may come from a read error.

What was sequenced was PBMCs. The clonotype was recovered from a male donor in good health and CMV-seropositive. The chain couples TRBV7-9 to TRBJ2-3, with 9 positions matching TRBD2. The CDR3 sequence: CSSSWTSGTDTQYF. The DNA for the CDR3 is TGTTCCAGCAGCTGGACTAGCGGCACAGATACGCAGTATTTT. Combining the CDR3 with reference TRBV7-9 and TRBJ2-3 gives the whole variable domain DTGVSQNPRHKITKRGQNVTFRCDPISEHNRLYWYRQTLGQGPEFLTYFQNEAQLEKSRLLSDRFSAERPKGSFSTLEIQRTEQGDSAMYLCSSSWTSGTDTQYFGPGTRLTVL.